The 7 T cell receptor beta chains below all came from one sample that was sequenced in a study of sequential checkpoint blockade in melanoma. As for treatment: randomized to nivolumab then ipilimumab (arm A) or the reverse (arm B). Measured with immunoSEQ multiplex PCR; TCRdb has only the in-frame clones, and not every one. Of about 13,000 clones detected, around 69% appear once; the ten largest clones hold 25% to 35%. The specimen was CD8+ T cells sorted from blood (inferred from file names), collected from a patient given nivolumab and ipilimumab in sequence. These receptors were obtained from a human donor with melanoma.

In the case of this clone: Germline and junction disagree at one end, which may indicate a read error. Other DNA sequences in this sample translate to the same CDR3. The chain has TRBV5-6 and TRBJ1-1; 7 bases map to TRBD1. From germline, CDR1 is SGHDT and CDR2 YYEEEE. The CDR3 consists of 13 residues. CDR3 amino acids: CASSIRGNTEAFF. The DNA of the CDR3 is TGTGCCAGCAGCATCAGGGGGAACACTGAAGCCTTCTTT.

This clone appeared a single time. The genes are TRBV7-8 and TRBJ2-3; D gene uncertain. The germline V gene encodes CDR1 SGHVS and CDR2 FQNEAQ. Trimming shortened V by 5 bases and J by 2 bases, and 11 bases separated the two germline ends. This CDR3 is 14 amino acids long. The CDR3 DNA reads TGTGCCAGCAGCCCCAGGTGGGCCACAGATACGCAGTATTTT. This sequence encodes CASSPRWATDTQYF.

The V call is TRBV7-9, the J call TRBJ2-5; 13 nucleotides match TRBD2. The end of the DNA aligns better with TRBJ2-7, so the J call may be wrong. CDR1 and CDR2 from the germline V gene are SEHNR and FQNEAQ (reference sequence). The CDR3 consists of 15 residues. The CDR3 sequence is CASSVLAGGRSEQYF. The CDR3 DNA is TGTGCCAGCAGCGTACTAGCGGGGGGGCGCAGCGAGCAGTACTTC.

This clone was recorded once. The chain carries TRBV5-1 and TRBJ1-2; a possible D gene is TRBD1 (6 bases). Trimming pared 3 bases from V and 6 bases from J, leaving 9 bases between. The V gene's germline CDR1 is SGHRS and CDR2 YFSETQ. This CDR3 has 12 amino acids. Here the CDR3 reads CASSSQGNGYTF. CDR3 DNA: TGCGCCAGCAGCTCACAGGGAAATGGCTACACCTTC.

The genes are TRBV4-3 and TRBJ1-1, with no clear D. Germline CDR1 LGHNA, CDR2 YSLEER. CDR3 size: 14 residues. V was cut by 0 bases and J by 1 base, with 6 bases left in between. The CDR3 coding sequence is TGCGCCAGCAGCCAAGATCGGGAGAACACTGAAGCTTTCTTT. Its protein is CASSQDRENTEAFF.

In its sample, this clone was seen once. The chain is built from TRBV29-1 and TRBJ2-1, with 9 nucleotides matching TRBD2. V was clipped by 2 bases and J by 6 bases; unmatched bases: 11. CDR3 length: 16 amino acids. Per germline, CDR1 SQVTM and CDR2 ANQGSEA. Here the CDR3 reads CSVERGAGGLFNEQFF. The CDR3 DNA reads TGCAGCGTTGAAAGGGGGGCGGGAGGGCTCTTCAATGAGCAGTTCTTC.

This chain connects TRBV30 to TRBJ2-3, with 7 bases fitting TRBD2. This CDR3 has 14 amino acids. Per the germline V gene, CDR1 is GTSNPN and CDR2 is SVGIG (reference sequence). V shed 1 base and J 3 bases; nucleotides not matched to a gene: 4. CDR3 nucleotide sequence: TGTGCCTGGAGTGATTCGGGGGGAACAGATACGCAGTATTTT. Translated: CAWSDSGGTDTQYF.